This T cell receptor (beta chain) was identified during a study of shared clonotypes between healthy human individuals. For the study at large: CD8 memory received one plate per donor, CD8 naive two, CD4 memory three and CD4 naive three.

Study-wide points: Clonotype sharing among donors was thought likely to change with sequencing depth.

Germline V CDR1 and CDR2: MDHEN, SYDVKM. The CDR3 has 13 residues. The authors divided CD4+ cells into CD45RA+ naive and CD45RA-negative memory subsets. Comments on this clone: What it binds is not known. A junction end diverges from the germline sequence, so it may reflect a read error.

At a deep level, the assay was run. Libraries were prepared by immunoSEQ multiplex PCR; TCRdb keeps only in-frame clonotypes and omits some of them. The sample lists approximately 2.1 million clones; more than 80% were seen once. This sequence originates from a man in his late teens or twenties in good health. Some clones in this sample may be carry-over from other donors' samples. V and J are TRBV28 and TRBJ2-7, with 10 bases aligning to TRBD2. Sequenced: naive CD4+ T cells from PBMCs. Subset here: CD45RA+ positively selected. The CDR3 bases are TGTGCCAGCAGCCCCTCCCCAGCGGGAGGGCCGTCCTTC. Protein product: CASSPSPAGGPSF.